A selection of T cell receptor beta chains follows, all from one sample in a study of shared clonotypes between healthy human individuals. Only in-frame clones appear in the TCRdb table, and some are missing; sequencing was by immunoSEQ multiplex PCR. The table lists some 690,000 clones, about 90% of them singletons. Source material: memory CD8+ T cells from PBMCs. These receptors were taken from a young man in good health. Some clones in this sample may be carry-over from other donors' samples. The CDR3 runs from the conserved cysteine through the conserved F or W. A D gene is named only where the DNA matches it firmly. Only part of the rows carry a size: once, few, many, or a class if the clone is expanded.

abundance	j_gene	d_gene	v_gene	CDR3aa	CDR3nt
-	TRBJ2-2	-	TRBV11-1	CASSSRSGPSTGELFF	TGTGCCAGCAGCTCTCGGTCGGGACCCTCGACCGGGGAGCTGTTTTTT
-	TRBJ2-4	-	TRBV7-3	CASSLRGENIQYF	TGTGCCAGCAGCTTAAGGGGCGAAAACATTCAGTACTTC
-	TRBJ2-1	TRBD1	TRBV27	CASSLGTGGNEQFF	TGTGCCAGCAGTCTCGGGACAGGGGGCAATGAGCAGTTCTTC
-	TRBJ2-1	-	TRBV9	CASEAAGDPGAEQFF	TGTGCCAGCGAAGCCGCAGGGGACCCCGGGGCTGAGCAGTTCTTC
-	TRBJ2-1	-	TRBV29-1	CSSRGGGEQFF	TGCAGCTCCAGGGGGGGCGGTGAGCAGTTCTTC
-	TRBJ1-2	TRBD1	TRBV6-5	CASSYSTGVGYTF	TGTGCCAGCAGTTACTCGACAGGGGTAGGCTACACCTTC
-	TRBJ1-1	TRBD1	TRBV19	CASSRIRDRGDTEAFF	TGTGCCAGTAGTAGAATCCGGGACAGGGGAGACACTGAAGCTTTCTTT
-	TRBJ2-7	-	TRBV5-6	CASSAQGSYEQYF	TGTGCCAGCAGCGCACAGGGTTCGTACGAGCAGTACTTC
-	TRBJ2-5	TRBD1	TRBV5-6	CASSEGQGETQYF	TGTGCCAGCAGTGAGGGACAGGGGGAGACCCAGTACTTC
-	TRBJ2-3	-	TRBV2	CASSEALIGVPNGDTQYF	TGTGCCAGCAGTGAAGCGCTTATCGGAGTGCCTAACGGAGATACGCAGTATTTT
-	TRBJ2-5	-	TRBV13	CASSSGVSETQYF	TGTGCCAGCAGCTCGGGAGTCTCAGAGACCCAGTACTTC
-	TRBJ2-7	-	TRBV10-3	CAISESAESSYEQYF	TGTGCCATCAGTGAGTCAGCTGAAAGCTCCTACGAGCAGTACTTC
once	TRBJ1-1	-	TRBV5-1	CASSLAGVGTEAFF	TGCGCCAGCAGCTTGGCGGGGGTAGGCACTGAAGCTTTCTTT
-	TRBJ2-7	-	TRBV2	CASSKTRPSYEQYF	TGTGCCAGCAGTAAGACTAGGCCCTCCTACGAGCAGTACTTC
-	TRBJ2-7	-	TRBV19	CASSRSGSYEQYF	TGTGCCAGTAGTCGGTCAGGGTCCTACGAGCAGTACTTC
-	TRBJ2-7	TRBD1	TRBV2	CASAFGDRDYEQYF	TGTGCCAGCGCTTTCGGGGACAGGGATTACGAGCAGTACTTC
-	TRBJ1-6	TRBD1	TRBV4-3	CASSQVFAGGNSPLHF	TGCGCCAGCAGCCAAGTCTTTGCAGGGGGCAATTCACCCCTCCACTTT
-	TRBJ2-1	-	TRBV5-6	CASSLGSDNEQFF	TGTGCCAGCAGCTTGGGGTCCGACAATGAGCAGTTCTTC
once	TRBJ2-7	-	TRBV30	CAWGLGYEQYF	TGTGCCTGGGGCCTGGGCTACGAGCAGTACTTC
-	TRBJ2-7	TRBD1	TRBV11-2	CASSLDFTDRGRNEQYF	TGTGCCAGCAGCTTAGATTTCACGGACAGGGGGCGAAACGAGCAGTACTTC
-	TRBJ2-4	TRBD1	TRBV30	CAWKSPGGRGNIQYF	TGTGCCTGGAAATCCCCAGGGGGCCGAGGAAACATTCAGTACTTC
-	TRBJ2-1	TRBD2	TRBV10-3	CAISEGLAGVGYNEQFF	TGTGCCATCAGTGAGGGGTTAGCGGGAGTGGGGTACAATGAGCAGTTCTTC
-	TRBJ2-1	TRBD2	TRBV9	CASSGIFGRDFKFF	TGTGCCAGCAGCGGAATCTTTGGGAGGGATTTTAAGTTCTTC
-	TRBJ2-1	-	TRBV7-7	CASSLDGSSYNEQFF	TGTGCCAGCAGCTTGGACGGTAGCTCCTACAATGAGCAGTTCTTC
-	TRBJ2-1	TRBD1	TRBV7-9	CASSPGQGIDEQFF	TGTGCCAGCAGCCCGGGACAGGGAATCGATGAGCAGTTCTTC
-	TRBJ1-2	TRBD1	TRBV6-6	CASRSQDRGRNYGYTF	TGTGCCAGCAGGAGTCAGGACAGGGGGCGGAACTATGGCTACACCTTC
-	TRBJ2-3	-	TRBV27	CASSRRYAVF	TGTGCCAGCAGTCGACGATACGCAGTATTT
few	TRBJ1-4	TRBD1	TRBV7-9	CASSKTGRNEKLFF	TGTGCCAGCAGCAAGACAGGGAGAAATGAAAAACTGTTTTTT
-	TRBJ2-2	TRBD2	TRBV4-2	CASSQGLWAAGVSGELFF	TGTGCCAGCAGCCAAGGCCTTTGGGCGGCGGGAGTGAGCGGGGAGCTGTTTTTT
few	TRBJ1-1	TRBD1	TRBV19	CATTGTGMAWNTEAFF	TGTGCCACCACCGGGACAGGGATGGCATGGAACACTGAAGCTTTCTTT
once	TRBJ2-4	-	TRBV27	CASSLSSHGIQYF	TGTGCCAGCAGTTTAAGTAGTCACGGCATTCAGTACTTC
-	TRBJ1-1	-	TRBV7-8	CASTTAGFDFGTEAFF	TGTGCCAGCACCACAGCCGGATTCGATTTTGGCACTGAAGCTTTCTTT
-	TRBJ1-1	-	TRBV6-5	CASRPTMNTEAFF	TGTGCCAGCAGGCCGACGATGAACACTGAAGCTTTCTTT
-	TRBJ2-7	TRBD1	TRBV19	CASSILGQAPYEQYF	TGTGCCAGTAGTATACTGGGACAGGCGCCCTACGAGCAGTACTTC
-	TRBJ1-2	TRBD1	TRBV7-9	CASRGTGAYGYTF	TGTGCCAGCAGGGGGACAGGGGCCTATGGCTACACCTTC
-	TRBJ2-7	-	TRBV5-4	CASSLGLGEQYF	TGTGCCAGCAGCTTGGGTCTGGGGGAGCAGTACTTC